Listed below are T cell receptor beta chains from one sample, sequenced in a study of shared clonotypes between healthy human individuals. Here immunoSEQ multiplex PCR was the method, and the copy in TCRdb shows in-frame clones only, minus some. This sample has 600,000 to 750,000 clones, with about two thirds found just once. The sample comprised memory CD4+ T cells sorted from blood. These receptors were taken from a woman in her 30s in good health. Both conserved end residues are trimmed from each CDR3.

cdr3_length v_call cdr3_aa
11 TRBV30 AWRVTSGEYCE
12 TRBV30 AWSIAGKADTQY
13 TRBV2 ASRTGLAGVYEQY
13 TRBV19 ASSPKRNSYNEQF
15 TRBV7-9 ASSPLAGLANTGELF
12 TRBV29-1 SVLERVGPYEQY
15 TRBV10-3 AISSGLAGAGTGELF
13 TRBV10-2 ASSDPGGGQETQY
14 TRBV27 ASRMLAGQGEYGYT
14 TRBV11-2 ASTGRYRGNTGELF
15 TRBV19 ASSPPVEAGTTYEQY
9 TRBV29-1 SVEWANQAF
12 TRBV14 ASSPGTSGNTIY
13 TRBV27 ASSTGQGDSSEQY
15 TRBV28 ASSLYSRGGSYNEQF
14 TRBV4-1 ASSQRQGSPYNEQF
13 TRBV11-2 ASSLNQGQVYEQY
13 TRBV5-1 ASSSLAGAYNEQF
13 TRBV11-2 ASSPLGTGVYEQY
10 TRBV11-2 ASSLWQGSQY
13 TRBV4-2 ASSQDRSSIGEQY
16 TRBV19 ASSIDHSRPGLNQPQH
11 TRBV19 ASSYIGGTEAF
10 TRBV10-2 ASSATFYEQY
11 TRBV30 AWAQNSNQPQH
17 TRBV28 ASSPLSGLAGGYTDTQY
14 TRBV18 ASSPRMGGQGYEQY
12 TRBV28 ASSLGRANYGYT
13 TRBV28 ASSLSGSVTGELF
10 TRBV25-1 ASSSRAETQY
13 TRBV18 ASSPRLADDYEQY
12 TRBV5-1 ASSLATTQETQY
13 TRBV9 ASSVGDSGRVEQY
10 TRBV11-2 ASSHERQPQH
15 TRBV4-1 ASSQETIAGATDTQY
12 TRBV5-6 ASSLSSGGETQY
12 TRBV7-9 ASSLEGQFYEQY
12 TRBV19 ASSIDRGQETQY
13 TRBV30 AWSVPHRGNNEQF
11 TRBV19 ASRGQGSYEQY
12 TRBV28 ASSFDSGSYEQY
12 TRBV6-5 ASSSHLDSGELF
9 TRBV6-5 ASSSGLTQY
12 TRBV28 ASRLSGGFTEAF
15 TRBV4-1 ASSQDRDTYSNQPQH
13 TRBV18 ASSAFKGRTGELF